This T cell receptor (beta chain) was found in a study of T-cell reconstitution after alpha-beta-depleted transplantation in children. Notes on the study in general: Two months or so post-transplant, alpha-beta T cells reportedly derived from several hundred expanded graft clones.

CDR1 and CDR2 from the germline V gene are SGHAT and FQDESV (reference sequence). This CDR3 contains 18 residues. V was shortened by 4 bases and J by 1 base, with 19 bases between the two germline ends. Of note for this clonotype: The antigen remains undetermined.

Unique molecular identifiers were incorporated when the TCRbeta library was constructed. TCRdb independently ran MiXCR on the PCR reads; one entry per CDR3 protein. The sample yields a few hundred thousand distinct CDR3 sequences, around 27% seen once. The sequenced sample was PBMCs, obtained before TCRalphabeta/CD19-depleted stem cell transplant. The clonotype originates from a boy under three years old with Wiskott-Aldrich syndrome, due to receive a stem cell transplant. J is TRBJ2-2 and V is TRBV11-1, with D perhaps TRBD2 (5 bases). CDR3 sequence (DNA): TGTGCCAGCAGCTCCCCGCCTAGCCCCAAAGTGAACACCGGGGAGCTGTTTTTT. Its translation: CASSSPPSPKVNTGELFF.